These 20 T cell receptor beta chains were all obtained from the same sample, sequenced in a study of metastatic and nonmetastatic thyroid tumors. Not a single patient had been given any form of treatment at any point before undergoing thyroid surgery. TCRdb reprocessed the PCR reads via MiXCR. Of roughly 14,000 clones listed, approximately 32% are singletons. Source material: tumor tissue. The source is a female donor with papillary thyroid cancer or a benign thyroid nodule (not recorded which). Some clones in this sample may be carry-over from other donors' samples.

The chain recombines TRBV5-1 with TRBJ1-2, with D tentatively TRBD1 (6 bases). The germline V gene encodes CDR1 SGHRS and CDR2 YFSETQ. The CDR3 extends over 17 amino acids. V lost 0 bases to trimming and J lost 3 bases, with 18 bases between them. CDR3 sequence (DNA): TGCGCCAGCAGCTTGGATGGTACAGGGATTGAGCACTATGGCTACACCTTC. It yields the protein CASSLDGTGIEHYGYTF. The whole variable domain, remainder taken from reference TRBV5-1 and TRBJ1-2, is KAGVTQTPRYLIKTRGQQVTLSCSPISGHRSVSWYQQTPGQGLQFLFEYFSETQRNKGNFPGRFSGRQFSNSRSEMNVSTLELGDSALYLCASSLDGTGIEHYGYTFGSGTRLTVV.

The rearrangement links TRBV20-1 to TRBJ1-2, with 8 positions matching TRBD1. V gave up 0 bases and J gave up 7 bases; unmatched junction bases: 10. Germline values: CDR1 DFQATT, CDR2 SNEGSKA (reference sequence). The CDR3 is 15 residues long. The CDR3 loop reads CSARDAAGGASGYTF. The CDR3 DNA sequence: TGCAGTGCTAGAGATGCGGCAGGGGGCGCTTCTGGCTACACCTTC.

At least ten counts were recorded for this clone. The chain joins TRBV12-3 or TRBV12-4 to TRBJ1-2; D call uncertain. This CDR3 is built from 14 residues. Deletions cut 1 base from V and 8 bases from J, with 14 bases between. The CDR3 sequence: CASSLGEFGWGYTF. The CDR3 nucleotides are TGTGCCAGCAGTTTAGGCGAGTTTGGCTGGGGCTACACCTTC.

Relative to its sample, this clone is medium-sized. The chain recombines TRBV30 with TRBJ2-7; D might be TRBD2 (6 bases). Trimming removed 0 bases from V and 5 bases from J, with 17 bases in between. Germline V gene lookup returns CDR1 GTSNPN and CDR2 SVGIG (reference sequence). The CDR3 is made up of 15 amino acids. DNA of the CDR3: TGTGCCTGGAGTGTACACGGAGGGCCCTCGGACGAGCAGTACTTC. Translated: CAWSVHGGPSDEQYF.

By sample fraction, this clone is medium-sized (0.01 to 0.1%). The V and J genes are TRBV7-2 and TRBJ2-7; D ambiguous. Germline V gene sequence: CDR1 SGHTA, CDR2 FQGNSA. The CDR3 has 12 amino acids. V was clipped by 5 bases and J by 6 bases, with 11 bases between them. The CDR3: CASSRASSEQYF. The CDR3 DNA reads TGTGCCAGCAGCCGAGCCTCGAGCGAGCAGTACTTC.

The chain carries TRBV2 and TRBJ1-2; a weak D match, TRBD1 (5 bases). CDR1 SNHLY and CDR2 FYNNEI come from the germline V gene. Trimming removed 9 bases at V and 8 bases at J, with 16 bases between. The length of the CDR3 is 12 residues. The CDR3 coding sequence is TGTGCCAGTCTCAGGAAGGGGCAGGGCTACACCTTC. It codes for CASLRKGQGYTF.

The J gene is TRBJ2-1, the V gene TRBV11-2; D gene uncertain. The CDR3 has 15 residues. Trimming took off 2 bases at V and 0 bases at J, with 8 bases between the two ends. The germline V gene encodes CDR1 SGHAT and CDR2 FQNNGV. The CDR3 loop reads CASSLLDSSYNEQFF. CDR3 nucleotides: TGTGCCAGCAGCTTACTGGATAGCTCCTACAATGAGCAGTTCTTC.

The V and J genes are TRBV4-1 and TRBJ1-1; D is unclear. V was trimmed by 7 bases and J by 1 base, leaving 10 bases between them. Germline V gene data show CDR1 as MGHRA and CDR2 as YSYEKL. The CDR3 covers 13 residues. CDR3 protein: CASKVDSNTEAFF. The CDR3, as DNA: TGCGCCAGCAAAGTAGACTCGAACACTGAAGCTTTCTTT.

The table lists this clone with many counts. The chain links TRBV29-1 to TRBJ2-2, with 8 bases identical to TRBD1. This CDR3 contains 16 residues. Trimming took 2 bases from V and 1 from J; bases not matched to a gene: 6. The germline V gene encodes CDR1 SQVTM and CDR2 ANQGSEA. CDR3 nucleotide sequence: TGCAGCGTTGAAATGGCCGGGACAGGGAACACCGGGGAGCTGTTTTTT. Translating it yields CSVEMAGTGNTGELFF.

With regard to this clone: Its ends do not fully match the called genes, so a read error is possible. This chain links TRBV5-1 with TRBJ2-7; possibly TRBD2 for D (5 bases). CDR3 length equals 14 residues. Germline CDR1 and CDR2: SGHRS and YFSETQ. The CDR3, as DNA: TGCGCCAGCAGCGGACGAGGGCACTCCTACGAGAAGTACTTC. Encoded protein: CASSGRGHSYEKYF.

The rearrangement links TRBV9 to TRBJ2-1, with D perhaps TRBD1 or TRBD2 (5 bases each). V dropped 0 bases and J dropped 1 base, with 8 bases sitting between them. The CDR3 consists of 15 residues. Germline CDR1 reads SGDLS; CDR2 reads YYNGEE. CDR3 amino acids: CASSVDWGSYNEQFF. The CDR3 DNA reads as TGTGCCAGCAGCGTAGACTGGGGGTCCTACAATGAGCAGTTCTTC.

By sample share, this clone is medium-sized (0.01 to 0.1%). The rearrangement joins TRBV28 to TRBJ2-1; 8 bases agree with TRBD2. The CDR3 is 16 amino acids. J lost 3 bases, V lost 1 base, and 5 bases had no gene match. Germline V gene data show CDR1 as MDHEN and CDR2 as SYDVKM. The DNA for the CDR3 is TGTGCCAGCAGTTTATCCGGGACTAGGGGCTACAATGAGCAGTTCTTC. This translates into CASSLSGTRGYNEQFF.

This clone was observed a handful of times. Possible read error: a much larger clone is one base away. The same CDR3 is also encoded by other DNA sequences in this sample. The CDR3 here is CASSLGTSGNNEQFF. CDR3 in DNA: TGTGCCAGCAGCTTAGGTACTAGCGGCAACAATGAGCAGTTCTTC. The chain links TRBV7-6 to TRBJ2-1, with TRBD2 matching over 8 bases. The J segment lost 5 bases and the V segment lost 1 base, leaving 4 bases of the junction unmatched. The CDR3 has 15 residues. CDR1 is SGHVS, CDR2 FNYEAQ, per germline.

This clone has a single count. In DNA, the CDR3 is TGCGCCAGCAGCCCCGCCCTTAGCGGGAGGGCCGTTAATGAGCAGTTCTTC. Its translation: CASSPALSGRAVNEQFF. This rearrangement joins TRBV4-1 to TRBJ2-1, with TRBD2 identical over 11 bases. Germline loops: CDR1 MGHRA, CDR2 YSYEKL. The CDR3 has 17 amino acids. Trimming cost V 4 bases and J 7 bases; bases outside gene matches: 12.

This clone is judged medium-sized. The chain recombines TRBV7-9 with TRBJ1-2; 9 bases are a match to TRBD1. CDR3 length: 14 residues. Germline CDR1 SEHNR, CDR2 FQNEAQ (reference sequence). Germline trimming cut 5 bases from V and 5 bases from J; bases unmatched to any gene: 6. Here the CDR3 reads CASSLDRGWYGYTF. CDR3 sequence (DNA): TGTGCCAGCAGCCTGGACAGGGGTTGGTATGGCTACACCTTC.

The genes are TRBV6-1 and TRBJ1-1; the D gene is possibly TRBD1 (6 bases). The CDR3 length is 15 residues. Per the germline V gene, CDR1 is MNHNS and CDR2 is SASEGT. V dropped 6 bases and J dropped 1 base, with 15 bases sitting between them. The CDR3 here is CASRGDTGRNTEAFF. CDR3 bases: TGTGCCAGCAGAGGGGACACAGGACGGAACACTGAAGCTTTCTTT.

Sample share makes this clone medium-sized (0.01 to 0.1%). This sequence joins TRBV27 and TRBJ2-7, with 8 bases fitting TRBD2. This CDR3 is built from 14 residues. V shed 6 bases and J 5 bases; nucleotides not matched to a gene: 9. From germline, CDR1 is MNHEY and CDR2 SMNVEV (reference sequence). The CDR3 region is CASSGTSSTHEQYF. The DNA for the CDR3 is TGTGCCAGCAGCGGGACTAGTTCTACCCACGAGCAGTACTTC.

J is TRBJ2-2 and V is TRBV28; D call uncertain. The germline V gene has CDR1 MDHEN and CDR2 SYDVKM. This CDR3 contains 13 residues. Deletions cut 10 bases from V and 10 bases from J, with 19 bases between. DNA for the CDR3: TGTGCCACCCTAGACACTGTCGCCGCGGAGCTGTTTTTT. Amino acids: CATLDTVAAELFF.

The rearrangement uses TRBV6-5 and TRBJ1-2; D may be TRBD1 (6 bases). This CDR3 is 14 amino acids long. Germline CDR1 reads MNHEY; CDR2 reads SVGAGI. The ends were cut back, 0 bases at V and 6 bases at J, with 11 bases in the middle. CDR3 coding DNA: TGTGCCAGCAGTTACTCAGCGGGGGGCAATGGCTACACCTTC. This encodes CASSYSAGGNGYTF.

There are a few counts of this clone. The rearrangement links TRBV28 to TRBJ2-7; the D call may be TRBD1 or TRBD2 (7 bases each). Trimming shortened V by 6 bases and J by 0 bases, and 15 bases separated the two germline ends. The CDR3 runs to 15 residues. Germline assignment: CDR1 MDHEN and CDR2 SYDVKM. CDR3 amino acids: CASSLGGGSSYEQYF. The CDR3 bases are TGTGCCAGCAGCTTAGGGGGCGGGAGCTCCTACGAGCAGTACTTC.